The T cell receptor (beta chain) under discussion was sequenced for a study of cytomegalovirus exposure and HLA in healthy donors. Findings and limits, study-wide: Listed as cytomegalovirus-associated were 150 to 200 TCR beta chains. While the bulk of TCR sequences proved rare, some public TCRs turned up in many donors. As confirmed in vitro, a few CMV-associated chains were specific for CMV antigens.

These donors were members of the approximately 110-subject validation cohort, a group separate from the roughly 670-subject first cohort. This clone was seen only once. Its antigen is unknown. The protocol was immunoSEQ multiplex PCR, while the TCRdb copy is restricted to in-frame clones and leaves out a portion. Among around 160,000 clones listed, more than 70% were seen once. The CDR3 spans 13 residues. CDR1 is GTSNPN and CDR2 is SVGIG in the germline V gene (reference sequence). With 4 bases clipped from V and 8 bases from J, the junction kept 8 bases outside the gene matches. This chain connects TRBV30 to TRBJ2-1; 7 bases are a match to TRBD2. Sequencing input: PBMCs. This receptor was obtained from a man aged 25-45 years in good health and CMV-seropositive. Here the CDR3 reads CAWTFRGSDEQFF. CDR3 in DNA: TGTGCCTGGACATTCCGCGGGAGCGATGAGCAGTTCTTC.